This passage covers 30 T cell receptor beta chains from one sample sequenced in a study of read filtering for tumor transcriptome and immune sequencing. The library was built from around 0.4 ug RNA with molecular barcoded adaptors for alpha/delta and beta/gamma chains. Each CDR3 protein gets one entry after TCRdb re-called the reads with MiXCR. In the table there are 45,000 to 55,000 distinct CDR3 sequences, over 9.5% of which are singletons. Sequencing was performed on a population of CD138-negative cells sorted from bone marrow. These receptors originate from a donor at least 40 years old with multiple myeloma.

With respect to this clonotype: This may be a read error: a much more frequent sequence differs by one nucleotide. The DNA for the CDR3 is TGTGCCTGGAGTAAGAGCTTGGGAGACTACACCTTC. This codes for CAWSKSLGDYTF. V is TRBV30 and J is TRBJ1-2; no clear D gene. Germline V gives CDR1 GTSNPN, CDR2 SVGIG (reference sequence). This CDR3 has 12 residues. V dropped 2 bases and J dropped 10 bases, with 14 bases sitting between them.

This clonotype has at least ten counts. V usage is TRBV10-3 and J usage is TRBJ2-7, with unresolved D. Germline CDR1 and CDR2: ENHRY and SYGVKD. V gave up 6 bases and J gave up 2 bases, with 5 bases separating them. The CDR3 covers 11 residues. The CDR3 here is CAIRQTYEQYF. DNA of the CDR3: TGTGCCATCAGACAGACCTACGAGCAGTACTTC.

In regard to this clonotype: One base away lies a much larger clone, so this may be a sequencing read error. The chain combines TRBV20-1 with TRBJ2-7, with 11 nucleotides matching TRBD2. Germline V gene sequence: CDR1 DFQATT, CDR2 SNEGSKA (reference sequence). This CDR3 contains 15 residues. CDR3 sequence (DNA): TGCAGTGCTAGAAAGGCTAGCGGGAGGTCCTACGGGCAGTACTTC. As protein: CSARKASGRSYGQYF.

In the case of this clonotype: A much larger clone differs from this one at a single base, so this may be a read error. The chain is built from TRBV27 and TRBJ1-5, with 7 bases that match TRBD1. Germline CDR1 MNHEY, CDR2 SMNVEV (reference sequence). CDR3 length: 15 residues. The junction had 7 bases not matched to a gene; V was cut back by 5 bases and J by 3 bases. The CDR3 loop is CASSESQGVNQPQHF. Written as DNA, the CDR3 is TGTGCCAGCAGTGAAAGTCAGGGGGTCAATCAGCCCCAGCATTTT.

To note about this clonotype: This may be a read error, as it is one base from a much larger clone. This chain connects TRBV6-2 or TRBV6-3 to TRBJ2-6, with 7 bases that match TRBD2. Per germline, CDR1 MNHEY and CDR2 SVGEGT. CDR3 length: 18 amino acids. V shed 2 bases, J shed 5 bases, and the junction held 12 bases outside the gene matches. CDR3 sequence (DNA): TGTGCCAGCAGTTACCGGGGAGGGAAAGGATCTTGGGCCAACGTCCTGACTTTC. Its protein is CASSYRGGKGSWANVLTF.

The table lists this clonotype with many counts. The gene calls are TRBV9 and TRBJ1-3; possibly TRBD1 for D (6 bases). Germline CDR1 reads SGDLS; CDR2 reads YYNGEE. The CDR3 runs to 17 residues. The V gene lost 4 bases and the J gene lost 0 bases, with 17 bases spanning the gap. CDR3 protein: CASSPGAGAYSGNTIYF. CDR3 nucleotides: TGTGCCAGCAGCCCTGGGGCAGGGGCCTACTCTGGAAACACCATATATTTT. Full variable domain (outside the CDR3, taken from reference TRBV9 and TRBJ1-3): DSGVTQTPKHLITATGQRVTLRCSPRSGDLSVYWYQQSLDQGLQFLIQYYNGEERAKGNILERFSAQQFPDLHSELNLSSLELGDSALYFCASSPGAGAYSGNTIYFGEGSWLTVV.

This clonotype was counted at least ten times. In nucleotides, the CDR3 is TGTGCCAGCAGTTTCCAGGGGGCGACTGAAGCTTTCTTT. Translated, it gives CASSFQGATEAFF. The gene calls are TRBV2 and TRBJ1-1, with TRBD1 matching 8 bases. Germline values: CDR1 SNHLY, CDR2 FYNNEI. V trimming: 5 bases; J trimming: 5 bases; junction bases outside the gene matches: 4. The CDR3 sequence is 13 residues long.

This clonotype has at least ten counts. This rearrangement joins TRBV5-1 to TRBJ2-1; 12 bases are shared with TRBD2. Trimming cost V 0 bases and J 9 bases; bases outside gene matches: 1. The CDR3 is 14 amino acids. CDR1 and CDR2 from the germline V gene are SGHRS and YFSETQ. CDR3 protein: CASSLGLAGVEQFF. The CDR3 nucleotides read TGCGCCAGCAGCTTGGGACTAGCGGGAGTTGAGCAGTTCTTC. Filled out from reference TRBV5-1 and TRBJ2-1, the complete variable domain reads KAGVTQTPRYLIKTRGQQVTLSCSPISGHRSVSWYQQTPGQGLQFLFEYFSETQRNKGNFPGRFSGRQFSNSRSEMNVSTLELGDSALYLCASSLGLAGVEQFFGPGTRLTVL.

This clonotype was counted many times. This chain links TRBV7-6 with TRBJ1-3; 9 nucleotides match TRBD1. Trimming at V came to 4 bases and at J to 0 bases, leaving 10 bases not matched to a gene. Germline values: CDR1 SGHVS, CDR2 FNYEAQ. The CDR3 covers 18 residues. Here the CDR3 reads CASSSPGQGSFSGNTIYF. CDR3 nucleotide sequence: TGTGCCAGCAGCTCCCCGGGACAGGGTTCCTTCTCTGGAAACACCATATATTTT.

A remark on this clonotype: Given a much more abundant clone one base away, this may be a read error. The rearrangement links TRBV5-1 to TRBJ1-4, with TRBD1 as a possible D gene (5 bases). The V gene lost 3 bases and the J gene lost 16 bases, with 13 bases spanning the gap. The CDR3 covers 11 residues. Germline CDR1 SGHRS, CDR2 YFSETQ. CDR3 nucleotide sequence: TGCGCCAGCAGCTCGGGACGAATAAGGTTTTTT. Translation: CASSSGRIRFF.

In this sample, this clonotype turned up many times. The genes are TRBV28 and TRBJ1-1; perhaps TRBD1 as D (5 bases). This CDR3 has 15 amino acids. Trimming cost V 5 bases and J 8 bases, with 21 bases left between them. Germline values: CDR1 MDHEN, CDR2 SYDVKM. The CDR3 protein is CASSPGGTGGLEAFF. Written as DNA, the CDR3 is TGTGCCAGCAGTCCAGGAGGGACGGGAGGGTTGGAAGCTTTCTTT.

This clonotype was found many times. This chain connects TRBV30 to TRBJ2-1; D tentatively fits TRBD1 or TRBD2 (6 bases each). Trimming took off 5 bases at V and 6 bases at J, with 11 bases between the two ends. The CDR3 covers 12 residues. In germline, CDR1 is GTSNPN, CDR2 SVGIG (reference sequence). In DNA, the CDR3 is TGTGCCTGGCAAAAGGGGGGCAATGAGCAGTTCTTC. It encodes CAWQKGGNEQFF.

This clonotype was seen many times. The rearrangement joins TRBV2 to TRBJ2-5, with 11 nucleotides matching TRBD2. V lost 5 bases, J lost 4 bases, and 12 bases stayed unmatched. This CDR3 is built from 17 residues. CDR1 is SNHLY, CDR2 FYNNEI, per germline. The CDR3 DNA reads as TGTGCCAGCAGTACCGGGACTAGCGGATTATGGGGAGAGACCCAGTACTTC. This codes for CASSTGTSGLWGETQYF.

This clonotype appeared many times. This chain connects TRBV4-3 to TRBJ2-7, with a possible D match to TRBD1 (6 bases). Trimming left V 4 bases short and J 3 bases short, with 13 bases between. This CDR3 comprises 14 residues. Germline CDR1 reads LGHNA; CDR2 reads YSLEER. CDR3 amino acids: CASSLRDTGYEQYF. The CDR3 DNA is TGCGCCAGCAGCCTACGGGACACTGGCTACGAGCAGTACTTC.

Many counts were recorded for this clonotype. The gene calls are TRBV5-6 and TRBJ2-7; 11 bases line up with TRBD1. CDR1 is SGHDT, CDR2 YYEEEE, per germline. Trimming at V came to 4 bases and at J to 5 bases, leaving 2 bases not matched to a gene. The CDR3 is 13 residues long. In DNA, the CDR3 is TGTGCCAGCAGCGGGGGACAGGGGGACGAGCAGTACTTC. Amino acids: CASSGGQGDEQYF. Variable domain in full (rest from reference TRBV5-6 and TRBJ2-7): DAGVTQSPTHLIKTRGQQVTLRCSPKSGHDTVSWYQQALGQGPQFIFQYYEEEERQRGNFPDRFSGHQFPNYSSELNVNALLLGDSALYLCASSGGQGDEQYFGPGTRLTVT.

This clonotype was seen ten or more times. The chain uses TRBV7-8 and TRBJ2-1; tentative D call: TRBD2 (5 bases). Deletions cut 3 bases from V and 15 bases from J, with 21 bases between. The CDR3 runs to 14 residues. Germline V CDR1 and CDR2: SGHVS, FQNEAQ. In DNA, the CDR3 is TGTGCCAGCAGCTTGCAATCCGCCGGGAACATGAGGTTCTTC. Residues: CASSLQSAGNMRFF.

This clonotype was recorded many times. As DNA, the CDR3 is TGCGGGTTAGCGGCGCGGGGGACCCAGTACTTC. Translation gives CGLAARGTQYF. The chain uses TRBV20-1 and TRBJ2-5; tentative D call: TRBD2 (6 bases). CDR1 is DFQATT, CDR2 SNEGSKA, per germline (reference sequence). The CDR3 extends over 11 amino acids.

By its share, this clonotype is large. Here the CDR3 DNA reads TGCAGTGCTAGGGACAGCTCCTATAATTCACCCCTCCACTTT. It translates to CSARDSSYNSPLHF. This sequence joins TRBV20-1 and TRBJ1-1, with a possible D match to TRBD1 (6 bases). The DNA end is a closer match to TRBJ1-6, so the J assignment may be wrong. Germline CDR1 and CDR2: DFQATT and SNEGSKA (reference sequence). This CDR3 spans 14 amino acids.

This clonotype was seen many times. This chain links TRBV21-1 with TRBJ2-4; the table's D call of TRBD2 was not tested on the DNA. TRBV21-1 is labeled a pseudogene. The CDR3 extends over 16 amino acids. CDR3: CASSELAVKAKNIQYF. CDR3 sequence (DNA): TGTGCCAGCAGCGAACTAGCGGTGAAAGCCAAAAACATTCAGTACTTC.

Turning to this clonotype: This likely traces to a read error, being one base from a far larger clone. The chain carries TRBV7-2 and TRBJ2-1, with TRBD1 matching over 8 bases. Germline lookup yields CDR1 SGHTA and CDR2 FQGNSA. The CDR3 extends over 14 amino acids. The trim removed 8 bases at V and 4 bases at J, leaving 7 bases unmatched. Here the CDR3 reads CASGRQGLYNEQFF. The CDR3 DNA reads TGTGCCAGCGGCCGACAGGGGCTATACAATGAGCAGTTCTTC.

This clonotype was observed many times. The rearrangement links TRBV24-1 to TRBJ1-5; 8 bases align to TRBD1. Trimming at V came to 2 bases and at J to 1 base, leaving 3 bases not matched to a gene. The CDR3 extends over 16 amino acids. Germline loops: CDR1 KGHDR, CDR2 SFDVKD. The CDR3 spells CATSDSDRGSNQPQHF. The CDR3 coding sequence is TGTGCCACCAGTGATTCCGACAGGGGAAGCAATCAGCCCCAGCATTTT.

This clonotype has more than one count but fewer than ten. The chain has TRBV3-1 and TRBJ2-4; D tentatively fits TRBD1 or TRBD2 (6 bases each). Germline V gene sequence: CDR1 LGHDT, CDR2 YNNKEL (reference sequence). The ends were cut back, 4 bases at V and 9 bases at J, with 22 bases in the middle. This CDR3 region has 16 residues. CDR3 amino acids: CASSPRWGAAAGIQYF. The CDR3 coding sequence is TGTGCCAGCAGCCCACGGTGGGGGGCCGCGGCGGGCATTCAGTACTTC.

This clonotype turned up a few times. V gene TRBV6-5 combines with J gene TRBJ1-1, with TRBD1 identical over 8 bases. CDR1 MNHEY and CDR2 SVGAGI come from the germline V gene. V trimming: 6 bases; J trimming: 8 bases; junction bases outside the gene matches: 14. The CDR3 spans 15 residues. The CDR3: CASSRSFQGATEAFF. CDR3 DNA sequence: TGTGCCAGCAGCAGGTCATTTCAGGGGGCGACCGAAGCTTTCTTT.

Details on this clonotype: Since no conserved phenylalanine or tryptophan closes the CDR3, a read error is the likely cause. The chain recombines TRBV6-5 with TRBJ2-5; no definite D call. Germline loops: CDR1 MNHEY, CDR2 SVGAGI. CDR3 length: 14 amino acids. The CDR3 is CAGSYSGVAETQYL. CDR3 nucleotide sequence: TGTGCCGGCAGTTACTCAGGCGTGGCGGAGACCCAGTACCTC.

In its sample, this clonotype was seen many times. The rearrangement joins TRBV5-1 to TRBJ2-3, with 10 bases aligning to TRBD1. With 3 bases clipped from V and 1 base from J, the junction kept 2 bases outside the gene matches. CDR1 and CDR2 from the germline V gene are SGHRS and YFSETQ. CDR3 length: 15 residues. The DNA for the CDR3 is TGCGCCAGCAGCTCGACAGGGGGCGGCACAGATACGCAGTATTTT. This codes for CASSSTGGGTDTQYF. Complete variable domain (other parts from reference TRBV5-1 and TRBJ2-3): KAGVTQTPRYLIKTRGQQVTLSCSPISGHRSVSWYQQTPGQGLQFLFEYFSETQRNKGNFPGRFSGRQFSNSRSEMNVSTLELGDSALYLCASSSTGGGTDTQYFGPGTRLTVL.

This clonotype was recorded many times. The V call is TRBV6-2 or TRBV6-3, the J call TRBJ2-2; TRBD1 might be the D (6 bases). The CDR3 length is 14 residues. Germline V lookup: CDR1 MNHEY, CDR2 SVGEGT. Trimming removed 6 bases at V and 4 bases at J, with 12 bases between. In nucleotides, the CDR3 is TGTGCCAGCAGCTACAGGGCCTCCACCGGGGAGCTGTTTTTT. It yields the protein CASSYRASTGELFF.

A note on this clonotype: Compared with germline, one end of the junction differs, possibly owing to a read error. CDR3 amino acids: CASRLAGVSYNGQFF. The CDR3 nucleotides are TGTGCCAGCAGGCTAGCGGGAGTTTCCTACAATGGGCAGTTCTTC. The genes are TRBV6-2 or TRBV6-3 and TRBJ2-1; 10 bases line up with TRBD2. Germline V gene lookup returns CDR1 MNHEY and CDR2 SVGEGT. The CDR3 extends over 15 amino acids.

The table lists this clonotype with many counts. The chain carries TRBV20-1 and TRBJ2-1; no clear D gene. This CDR3 contains 14 residues. Germline V lookup: CDR1 DFQATT, CDR2 SNEGSKA (reference sequence). Trimming cost V 6 bases and J 6 bases, with 18 bases left between them. The CDR3 region has the DNA TGCAGTGCCCCGGACGGCGATGGTCGCAATGAGCAGTTCTTC. It is translated as CSAPDGDGRNEQFF.

In this sample, this clonotype turned up many times. The chain employs TRBV18 and TRBJ2-2; TRBD1 matches at 8 bases. The CDR3 spans 16 residues. The V and J ends lost 0 bases and 2 bases, in that order; junction bases with no gene match: 2. Germline V gene data show CDR1 as KGHSH and CDR2 as LQKENI. In DNA, the CDR3 is TGTGCCAGCTCACCACCGGGACAGGTTAACACCGGGGAGCTGTTTTTT. It yields the protein CASSPPGQVNTGELFF.

This clonotype was recorded many times. The J gene is TRBJ2-1, the V gene TRBV24-1; D not certain. V was cut by 4 bases and J by 10 bases, with 10 bases left in between. The CDR3 length is 12 residues. Germline CDR1 KGHDR, CDR2 SFDVKD. The CDR3 loop reads CATSDSGTEQFF. CDR3 nucleotides: TGTGCCACCAGTGACTCCGGAACCGAGCAGTTCTTC.